This T cell receptor beta chain was documented in a study of blood T cell repertoires in COVID-19. The table came from immunoSEQ multiplex PCR; TCRdb's copy has only in-frame clones and leaves some out. Seen here are 300,000 to 400,000 clones, more than 70% observed once, and the top ten hold around 1.2%. The receptor was derived from a woman younger than 35 who had recovered from COVID-19. Sequencing used PBMCs or T cells enriched from blood (not recorded which).

In nucleotides, the CDR3 is TGTGCCAGCTCACCAGTAGGGGGCGGTACCTACGAGCAGTACTTC. It codes for CASSPVGGGTYEQYF. The V call is TRBV18, the J call TRBJ2-7; TRBD1 agrees at 7 bases. The germline V gene has CDR1 KGHSH and CDR2 LQKENI. Trimming removed 2 bases from V and 2 bases from J; junction bases left unmatched: 6. CDR3 length: 15 residues. The whole variable domain, filled in from reference TRBV18 and TRBJ2-7, reads NAGVMQNPRHLVRRRGQEARLRCSPMKGHSHVYWYRQLPEEGLKFMVYLQKENIIDESGMPKERFSAEFPKEGPSILRIQQVVRGDSAAYFCASSPVGGGTYEQYFGPGTRLTVT.